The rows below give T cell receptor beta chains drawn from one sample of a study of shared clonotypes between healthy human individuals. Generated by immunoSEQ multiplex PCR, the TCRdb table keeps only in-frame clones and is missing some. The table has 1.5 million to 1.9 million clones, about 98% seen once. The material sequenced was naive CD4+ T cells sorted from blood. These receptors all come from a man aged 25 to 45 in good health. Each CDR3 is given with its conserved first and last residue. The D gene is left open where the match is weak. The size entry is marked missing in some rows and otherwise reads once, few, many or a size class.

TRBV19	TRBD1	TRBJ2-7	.	TGTGCCAGTAGTGGCCGACAGGGGGCAAAGGACGAGCAGTACTTC	CASSGRQGAKDEQYF
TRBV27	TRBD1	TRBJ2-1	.	TGTGCCAGCAGAGGGACAGGGAGGGACGAGCAGTTCTTC	CASRGTGRDEQFF
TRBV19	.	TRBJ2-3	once	TGTGCCAGTAGGAAAGAGACTAGCACAGATACGCAGTATTTT	CASRKETSTDTQYF
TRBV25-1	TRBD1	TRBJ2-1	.	TGTGCCAGCAGTGGATCAAAGGGGACAGGGGTTGGGTATGAGCAGTTCTTC	CASSGSKGTGVGYEQFF
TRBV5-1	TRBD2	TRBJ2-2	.	TGCGCCAGCAGCTTGATAAGCGGGGGGAACACCGGGGAGCTGTTTTTT	CASSLISGGNTGELFF
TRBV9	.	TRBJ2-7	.	TGTGCCAGCAGCGTTTCCTGGGGTGAGAACGAGCAGTACTTC	CASSVSWGENEQYF
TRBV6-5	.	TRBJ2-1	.	TGTGCCAGCAGTTACTTAGGGGAGGGGGTTGAGCAGTTCTTC	CASSYLGEGVEQFF
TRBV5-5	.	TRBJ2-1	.	TGTGCCAGCAGCTCGGCCCCCCCTGAGCAGTTCTTC	CASSSAPPEQFF
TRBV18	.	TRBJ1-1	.	TGTGCCAGCTCACAGATCAGGGTGGAGAACACTGAAGCTTTCTTT	CASSQIRVENTEAFF
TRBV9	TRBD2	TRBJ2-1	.	TGTGCCAGCAGCGCCGCACCCTCGGGGACTAGCAATGAGCAGTTCTTC	CASSAAPSGTSNEQFF
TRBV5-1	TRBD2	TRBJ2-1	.	TGCGCCAGCACCTTGAGGGACTATAACAATGAGCAGTTCTTC	CASTLRDYNNEQFF
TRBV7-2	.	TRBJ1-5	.	TGTGCCAGCAGCTTATTGGTCGGGCAGGTCAGTCAGCCCCAGCATTTT	CASSLLVGQVSQPQHF
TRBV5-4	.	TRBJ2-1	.	TGTGCCAGCCGAGGGTGGAACAATGAGCAGTTCTTC	CASRGWNNEQFF
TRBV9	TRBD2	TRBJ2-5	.	TGTGCCAGCAGCGTAGCCACTAGCGGGAGTAGGGGATACGGAGAGACCCAGTACTTC	CASSVATSGSRGYGETQYF
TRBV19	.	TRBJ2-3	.	TGTGCCAGTAGTTACACCACAGATACGCAGTATTTT	CASSYTTDTQYF
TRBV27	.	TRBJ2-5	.	TGTGCCAGCAGTCAGTGGGGGGCAGAGACCCAGTACTTC	CASSQWGAETQYF
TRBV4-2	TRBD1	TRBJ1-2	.	TGTGCCAGCAGCCGAGACACTACAGGGGACTATGGCTACACCTTC	CASSRDTTGDYGYTF
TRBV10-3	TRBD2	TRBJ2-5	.	TGTGCCATCAGTGAAAACATCGGGGGGGCCGGTGGAGAGACCCAGTACTTC	CAISENIGGAGGETQYF
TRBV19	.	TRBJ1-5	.	TGTGCCAGTAGTATTCGGGGGGACAATCAGCCCCAGCATTTT	CASSIRGDNQPQHF
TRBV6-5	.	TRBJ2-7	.	TGTGCCAGCAGGCGTATAGCGCCCGAGCAGTACTTC	CASRRIAPEQYF
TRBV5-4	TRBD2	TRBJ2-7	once	TGTGCCAGCAGCCCGGGACTAGCGGGAGATGTGGGAGAGCAGTACTTC	CASSPGLAGDVGEQYF
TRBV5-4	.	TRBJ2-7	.	TGTGCCAGCAGCGTCAACGGGAAACCATACGAGCAGTACTTC	CASSVNGKPYEQYF
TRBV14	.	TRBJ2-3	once	TGTGCCAGCAGCCACGGACTAAGGGCAGGGACAGATACGCAGTATTTT	CASSHGLRAGTDTQYF